Presented here are 25 T cell receptor beta chains from one specimen sequenced in a study of tumor-infiltrating lymphocytes in localized non-small cell lung cancer. TCRdb keeps only in-frame clones here, not all; method: immunoSEQ multiplex PCR. The table has about 16,000 clones, about 84% seen once. Sequenced: uninvolved lung tissue not adjacent to the tumor. The source is a human donor with non-small cell lung cancer.

By proportion, this clone is medium-sized (0.01 to 0.1%). The chain has TRBV2 and TRBJ2-1; the match to TRBD2 covers 8 bases. V lost 6 bases, J lost 5 bases, and 3 bases stayed unmatched. Germline V CDR1 and CDR2: SNHLY, FYNNEI. This CDR3 is 13 amino acids long. The chain's CDR3 is CASRGLAHNEQFF. In nucleotides, the CDR3 is TGTGCCAGCAGAGGACTAGCTCACAATGAGCAGTTCTTC.

The chain employs TRBV7-2 and TRBJ1-3; D unresolved. Trimming stripped 5 bases from V and 3 bases from J, with 11 bases between. The CDR3 is made up of 14 amino acids. Germline CDR1 is SGHTA and CDR2 is FQGNSA. CDR3 region: CASSPRGGGNTIYF. In DNA form, the CDR3 reads TGTGCCAGCAGCCCCCGGGGTGGTGGAAACACCATATATTTT.

The chain recombines TRBV5-1 with TRBJ1-3; D is unclear. Trimming took 0 bases from V and 5 from J, leaving 9 bases between them. Germline values: CDR1 SGHRS, CDR2 YFSETQ. The CDR3 has 14 residues. The CDR3 protein is CASSLDVVRNTIYF. CDR3 DNA: TGCGCCAGCAGCTTGGATGTTGTCAGAAACACCATATATTTT.

The genes are TRBV5-1 and TRBJ1-1; D remains ambiguous. Germline V gene sequence: CDR1 SGHRS, CDR2 YFSETQ. Trimming removed 0 bases from V and 1 base from J, with 7 bases in between. The CDR3 runs 14 residues. As DNA, the CDR3 is TGCGCCAGCAGCTTGGTAAGGACGAACACTGAAGCTTTCTTT. Protein: CASSLVRTNTEAFF.

V is TRBV27 and J is TRBJ2-1; D is possibly TRBD2 (6 bases). The V end lost 4 bases, the J end lost 9 bases, and 13 bases lay between the germline ends. CDR3 size: 13 residues. Germline CDR1 and CDR2: MNHEY and SMNVEV (reference sequence). The CDR3 reads CASSYRETTEQFF. DNA of the CDR3: TGTGCCAGCAGTTATCGGGAGACCACTGAGCAGTTCTTC.

This clone was counted a few times. The chain combines TRBV29-1 with TRBJ1-2; D uncertain. Germline CDR1 is SQVTM and CDR2 is ANQGSEA. V was clipped by 0 bases and J by 8 bases, with 13 bases between them. This CDR3 region has 13 residues. The CDR3 DNA reads as TGCAGCGTTGAAGATCTAAAGGTGGGCGGCTACACCTTC. Translating it yields CSVEDLKVGGYTF.

Remarks on this clone: One end of the junction varies from germline; a read error may be responsible. The rearrangement links TRBV19 to TRBJ2-1; 11 nucleotides align to TRBD2. Germline loops: CDR1 LNHDA, CDR2 SQIVND (reference sequence). This CDR3 spans 16 amino acids. CDR3 in amino acids: CASSIGGLAGYDEQFF. CDR3 coding DNA: TGTGCCAGTAGTATAGGTGGACTAGCGGGCTACGATGAGCAGTTCTTC.

V gene TRBV30 combines with J gene TRBJ1-2, with D possibly TRBD1 on 6 matching bases. Germline V CDR1 and CDR2: GTSNPN, SVGIG (reference sequence). V dropped 4 bases and J dropped 4 bases, with 7 bases sitting between them. The CDR3 is 11 residues long. CDR3 nucleotide sequence: TGTGCCTGGACGGACAGCTATGGCTACACCTTC. Its translation is CAWTDSYGYTF.

This clone is large in the sample. V gene TRBV2 combines with J gene TRBJ1-2; no reliable D call. Trimming removed 5 bases at V and 8 bases at J, with 12 bases between. CDR1 is SNHLY, CDR2 FYNNEI, per germline. This CDR3 comprises 12 residues. CDR3 DNA sequence: TGTGCCAGCAGTCCCCTTACCGGAGGCTACACCTTC. Its protein is CASSPLTGGYTF.

This chain connects TRBV28 to TRBJ1-4; TRBD1 matches at 8 bases. This CDR3 has 13 amino acids. V lost 9 bases to trimming and J lost 7 bases; unmatched junction nucleotides: 7. Germline loops: CDR1 MDHEN, CDR2 SYDVKM. The chain's CDR3 is CASRQGIGEKLFF. CDR3 bases: TGTGCCAGTAGACAGGGGATAGGTGAAAAACTGTTTTTT.

This chain links TRBV6-5 with TRBJ2-3, with 9 bases lining up with TRBD2. V was pared by 5 bases and J by 2 bases, with 2 bases of the junction left unmatched. This CDR3 spans 14 amino acids. Looked up from germline, CDR1 is MNHEY and CDR2 is SVGAGI. This CDR3 reads CASSLAGTTDTQYF. The CDR3 region has the DNA TGTGCCAGCAGTCTAGCGGGAACCACAGATACGCAGTATTTT.

As concerns this clone: One junction end disagrees with the germline gene, perhaps due to a read error. The V and J genes are TRBV19 and TRBJ2-3; D gene uncertain. The CDR3 consists of 13 residues. The germline CDR1 and CDR2 sequences are LNHDA and SQIVND (reference sequence). CDR3 amino acids: CAGSNLYTDTQYF. The CDR3, as DNA: TGTGCCGGTAGTAACCTATATACAGATACGCAGTATTTT.

This chain connects TRBV7-9 to TRBJ1-4, with 8 bases matching TRBD1. This CDR3 region has 14 residues. Trimming at V came to 5 bases and at J to 7 bases, leaving 6 bases not matched to a gene. The germline gives CDR1 SEHNR, CDR2 FQNEAQ (reference sequence). The CDR3 spells CASSTRGLGEKLFF. DNA of the CDR3: TGTGCCAGCAGCACCAGGGGGCTCGGTGAAAAACTGTTTTTT.

The chain has TRBV28 and TRBJ1-5; 7 bases agree with TRBD1. With 7 bases clipped from V and 8 bases from J, the junction kept 14 bases outside the gene matches. CDR1 is MDHEN and CDR2 is SYDVKM in the germline V gene. There are 15 residues in the CDR3. The CDR3 loop is CASTTGTVILKPQHF. The CDR3 DNA follows: TGTGCCAGCACCACCGGGACAGTAATTTTAAAGCCCCAGCATTTT.

V gene TRBV6-1 combines with J gene TRBJ2-7; possibly TRBD1 for D (6 bases). The V and J ends lost 6 bases and 4 bases respectively, with 19 bases between them. Per germline, CDR1 MNHNS and CDR2 SASEGT. The CDR3 totals 15 residues. The CDR3 DNA sequence: TGTGCCAGCAGCGAGGGACACCCGAATGATTACGAGCAGTACTTC. It is translated as CASSEGHPNDYEQYF.

A single count supports this clone. The J gene is TRBJ1-5, the V gene TRBV6-1, with D possibly matching TRBD1 (5 bases). Per the germline V gene, CDR1 is MNHNS and CDR2 is SASEGT. The V and J ends lost 1 base and 3 bases respectively, with 16 bases between them. The CDR3 runs to 17 residues. CDR3 sequence reads: CASSEGGRGSFNQPQHF. CDR3 in DNA: TGTGCCAGCAGTGAAGGGGGGAGGGGCTCCTTCAATCAGCCCCAGCATTTT.

The chain carries TRBV11-2 and TRBJ2-6; TRBD2 might be the D (6 bases). CDR1 SGHAT and CDR2 FQNNGV come from the germline V gene. Trimming shortened V by 8 bases and J by 4 bases, and 12 bases separated the two germline ends. The CDR3 contains 14 residues. CDR3 sequence reads: CASGGSSGANVLTF. CDR3 in DNA: TGTGCCAGCGGAGGGTCGTCCGGGGCCAACGTCCTGACTTTC. The whole variable domain, filled in from reference TRBV11-2 and TRBJ2-6, reads EAGVAQSPRYKIIEKRQSVAFWCNPISGHATLYWYQQILGQGPKLLIQFQNNGVVDDSQLPKDRFSAERLKGVDSTLKIQPAKLEDSAVYLCASGGSSGANVLTFGAGSRLTVL.

This sequence joins TRBV11-2 and TRBJ2-7, with D unclear. V was trimmed by 1 base and J by 2 bases, leaving 6 bases between them. CDR1 and CDR2 (germline): SGHAT, FQNNGV. The length of the CDR3 is 13 residues. As DNA, the CDR3 is TGTGCCAGCAGCTTAGGCGGAACCTACGAGCAGTACTTC. Its protein product is CASSLGGTYEQYF.

The V and J genes are TRBV6-6 and TRBJ1-1; D not certain. CDR1 is MNHNY and CDR2 is SVGAGI in the germline V gene (reference sequence). The length of the CDR3 is 11 residues. V shed 6 bases and J shed 7 bases, with 9 bases lying between them. The DNA of the CDR3 is TGTGCCAGCAGCCCGGGATATGAAGCTTTCTTT. Translating it yields CASSPGYEAFF.

The V call is TRBV9, the J call TRBJ2-1; D call uncertain. Trimming stripped 4 bases from V and 3 bases from J, with 8 bases between. CDR1 is SGDLS and CDR2 is YYNGEE in the germline V gene. CDR3 length: 13 residues. CDR3 region: CASSSPDYNEQFF. CDR3 bases: TGTGCCAGCAGCTCCCCCGACTACAATGAGCAGTTCTTC.

CDR3 loop: CAGQWGEPISYNEQFF. CDR3 in DNA: TGTGCCGGCCAATGGGGGGAGCCTATCTCCTACAATGAGCAGTTCTTC. The chain couples TRBV2 to TRBJ2-1; D may be TRBD2 (6 bases). Germline assignment: CDR1 SNHLY and CDR2 FYNNEI. V was clipped by 11 bases and J by 0 bases, with 20 bases between them. This CDR3 contains 16 residues.

The CDR3 nucleotides read TGTGCCAGCAGCCAAAGGGACAGAGATCTGTACTTC. Amino acids: CASSQRDRDLYF. The chain employs TRBV4-2 and TRBJ2-7; 7 bases map to TRBD1. Germline values: CDR1 LGHNA, CDR2 YNFKEQ. The V gene end was trimmed by 2 bases and the J gene end by 12 bases; junction bases not matched to a gene: 7. CDR3 length: 12 residues.

J is TRBJ1-1 and V is TRBV6-5; D remains unclear. Trimming stripped 11 bases from V and 2 bases from J, with 6 bases between. There are 10 residues in the CDR3. Germline V lookup: CDR1 MNHEY, CDR2 SVGAGI. The CDR3 region is CAAGNTEAFF. The CDR3 bases are TGTGCCGCTGGAAACACTGAAGCTTTCTTT.

The chain recombines TRBV29-1 with TRBJ1-4; D uncertain. Trimming pared 7 bases from V and 2 bases from J, leaving 17 bases between. Looked up from germline, CDR1 is SQVTM and CDR2 is ANQGSEA. There are 15 residues in the CDR3. CDR3 bases: TGCAGCGCCTATGACAACCTTGGCACTAATGAAAAACTGTTTTTT. Translation gives CSAYDNLGTNEKLFF.

This chain links TRBV10-3 with TRBJ2-2, with a possible D match to TRBD1 (7 bases). V was shortened by 3 bases and J by 3 bases, with 8 bases between the two germline ends. This CDR3 contains 14 residues. Germline assignment: CDR1 ENHRY and CDR2 SYGVKD. Here the CDR3 reads CAISDRGDTGELFF. Written as DNA, the CDR3 is TGTGCCATCAGTGACAGGGGGGACACCGGGGAGCTGTTTTTT.